This T cell receptor (beta chain) was recovered during a study of Graves' ophthalmopathy and Graves' hyperthyroidism. Study summary: The study drew peripheral blood at initial diagnosis, before any treatment. Study outcomes and limitations: This model predicted ophthalmopathy progression (sensitivity around 71%, specificity about 73%). Using 13 signatures, a model distinguished ophthalmopathy from stable hyperthyroidism, reaching 85% to 90% sensitivity and approximately 82% specificity.

The authors used Ficoll-Paque density gradient centrifugation to separate PBMCs. The input was 10 ml of fresh peripheral blood. Concerning this clonotype: Its antigen remains unidentified.

This CDR3 region has 12 residues. Germline CDR1 is SQVTM and CDR2 is ANQGSEA. V dropped 8 bases and J dropped 4 bases, with 9 bases sitting between them. Scientists amplified the TCR beta CDR3 regions from RNA transcripts. First-round RT-PCR with HTBI primers preceded a second-round multiplex PCR. Using its own MiXCR run on the multiplex PCR reads, TCRdb lists one record per CDR3 protein. In the table there are 600,000 to 950,000 distinct CDR3 sequences, 35% to 50% of which are singletons. The source material was peripheral blood. The V call is TRBV29-1, the J call TRBJ2-6; D not resolved. This clonotype originated in an adult man with Graves' ophthalmopathy. CDR3 in amino acids: CSSGEGANVLTF. The DNA of the CDR3 is TGCAGCTCAGGCGAGGGGGCCAACGTCCTGACTTTC.